The 3 T cell receptor beta chains listed next were all sequenced from one sample in a study of cytomegalovirus exposure and HLA in healthy donors. PCR employed 60 Vbeta and 13 Jbeta primers. The assay was immunoSEQ multiplex PCR, and TCRdb's table has in-frame clones only and misses some. The table records some 99,000 clones, around 72% of them present only once. Sequencing was carried out using PBMCs. These TCRs come from a male donor in good health and CMV-seronegative.

Only one count was recorded for this clone. This chain uses TRBV6-6 with TRBJ2-7, with D maybe TRBD2 (6 bases). There are 15 residues in the CDR3. Germline-derived CDR1 and CDR2 are MNHNY and SVGAGI (reference sequence). V shed 5 bases and J shed 2 bases, with 16 bases lying between them. The CDR3 nucleotides are TGTGCCAGCAGTGGCACGCGGGGCGCCCCCTACGAGCAGTACTTC. Amino acids: CASSGTRGAPYEQYF.

V and J are TRBV27 and TRBJ2-3; D unresolved. Trimming took off 3 bases at V and 2 bases at J, with 9 bases between the two ends. Germline loops: CDR1 MNHEY, CDR2 SMNVEV (reference sequence). The CDR3 extends over 14 amino acids. CDR3 amino acids: CASSLATYTDTQYF. CDR3 DNA sequence: TGTGCCAGCAGTTTGGCGACTTACACAGATACGCAGTATTTT.

The chain is built from TRBV10-3 and TRBJ1-1; 7 nucleotides agree with TRBD1. The CDR3 totals 14 residues. Losses at the gene ends were 7 bases for V and 1 base for J; bases not matched to a gene: 6. Germline assignment: CDR1 ENHRY and CDR2 SYGVKD. CDR3 amino acids: CAINPGTANTEAFF. CDR3 nucleotides: TGTGCCATCAACCCCGGGACAGCGAACACTGAAGCTTTCTTT.